Presented here are 25 T cell receptor beta chains from one specimen sequenced in a study of CD4 T cells in relation to SARS-CoV-2 and coronaviruses. Assay used: immunoSEQ multiplex PCR; TCRdb lists only in-frame clones, some missing. Of some 26,000 clones in the sample, around 67% are singletons; the top ten hold about 17%. Unexposed donor CD4+ T cells date from 2011-2018, before the COVID-19 pandemic. After ten to eleven days of culture, CD4+ T cells were isolated. No cognate antigen is known for these TCRs. Material: CD4+ T cells from PBMCs, cultured in vitro. The receptors shown here come from a human donor in good health.

The chain uses TRBV5-1 and TRBJ1-6; TRBD1 might be the D (5 bases). Germline lookup yields CDR1 SGHRS and CDR2 YFSETQ. Deletions cut 4 bases from V and 7 bases from J, with 15 bases between. The CDR3 has 15 amino acids. In DNA, the CDR3 is TGCGCCAGCAGCGAGCTCCGGGGGTTAAATTCACCCCTCCACTTT. Translated, it gives CASSELRGLNSPLHF.

This sequence joins TRBV19 and TRBJ1-4; D remains ambiguous. CDR3 size: 14 residues. Germline V gene lookup returns CDR1 LNHDA and CDR2 SQIVND (reference sequence). V lost 6 bases, J lost 5 bases, and 13 bases lay in between. CDR3 sequence reads: CASSPLDGNEKLFF. The CDR3, as DNA: TGTGCCAGTAGCCCTCTCGACGGGAATGAAAAACTGTTTTTT.

V and J are TRBV7-8 and TRBJ2-3, with TRBD2 identical over 14 bases. CDR3 length: 19 amino acids. Losses at the gene ends were 1 base for V and 5 bases for J; bases not matched to a gene: 11. Per germline, CDR1 SGHVS and CDR2 FQNEAQ. This CDR3 reads CASSLVQPGLAGVGDTQYF. In nucleotides, the CDR3 is TGTGCCAGCAGCTTAGTTCAGCCGGGACTAGCGGGAGTAGGAGATACGCAGTATTTT.

The chain's CDR3 is CASSLDQGRGTEAFF. The CDR3 DNA is TGTGCCAGCAGCTTGGACCAGGGGCGCGGGACTGAAGCTTTCTTT. The chain carries TRBV7-8 and TRBJ1-1; D might be TRBD1 (6 bases). The CDR3 contains 15 residues. The germline CDR1 and CDR2 sequences are SGHVS and FQNEAQ. V shed 3 bases and J shed 5 bases, with 16 bases lying between them.

V gene TRBV28 combines with J gene TRBJ1-1; tentative D call: TRBD1 (5 bases). The CDR3 totals 15 residues. Trimming stripped 6 bases from V and 2 bases from J, with 16 bases between. CDR1 and CDR2 from the germline V gene are MDHEN and SYDVKM. The CDR3 DNA is TGTGCCAGCAGACTCGAGGGGTCGGTTAACACTGAAGCTTTCTTT. Protein: CASRLEGSVNTEAFF.

The chain recombines TRBV27 with TRBJ1-1; no reliable D call. The V end was cut by 5 bases, the J end by 9 bases, with 13 bases between. Germline CDR1 reads MNHEY; CDR2 reads SMNVEV (reference sequence). The CDR3 spans 12 residues. CDR3 region: CASSKEGQKAFF. The CDR3, as DNA: TGTGCCAGCAGTAAGGAGGGCCAGAAAGCTTTCTTT.

J is TRBJ1-4 and V is TRBV5-6, with D hard to call. The CDR3 totals 16 residues. Between the trimmed V and J ends, which lost 3 bases and 3 bases, there was a span of 15 bases. Germline-derived CDR1 and CDR2 are SGHDT and YYEEEE. Written as DNA, the CDR3 is TGTGCCAGCAGCTCGACTCACGAGAGAGCTAATGAAAAACTGTTTTTT. Protein sequence: CASSSTHERANEKLFF.

The chain carries TRBV27 and TRBJ2-1, with 14 nucleotides matching TRBD2. Germline V lookup: CDR1 MNHEY, CDR2 SMNVEV (reference sequence). The CDR3 sequence is 16 residues long. Trimming cost V 4 bases and J 4 bases; bases outside gene matches: 3. DNA of the CDR3: TGTGCCAGCAGTTCCCGGACTAGCGGGGGGTACAATGAGCAGTTCTTC. Translated: CASSSRTSGGYNEQFF.

The V call is TRBV10-3, the J call TRBJ2-5, with 11 bases aligning to TRBD2. V lost 2 bases and J lost 5; bases outside the gene matches: 1. The CDR3 spans 14 residues. CDR1 ENHRY and CDR2 SYGVKD come from the germline V gene. Here the CDR3 DNA reads TGTGCCATCAGTGAGACTAGCGGGAGTGAGACCCAGTACTTC. It yields the protein CAISETSGSETQYF.

This clone came up a few times. This chain joins TRBV5-4 and TRBJ1-2; D is unclear. The germline CDR1 and CDR2 sequences are SGHNT and YYREEE (reference sequence). V gave up 4 bases and J gave up 6 bases, with 13 bases separating them. The CDR3 sequence is 13 residues long. DNA for the CDR3: TGTGCCAGCAGCGCTACAGACTACGATGGCTACACCTTC. It encodes CASSATDYDGYTF.

V gene TRBV18 combines with J gene TRBJ2-2; 7 nucleotides line up with TRBD1. The CDR3 has 15 residues. The V segment lost 5 bases and the J segment 2 bases; nucleotides outside the gene matches: 5. Germline V gene data show CDR1 as KGHSH and CDR2 as LQKENI. The CDR3 sequence: CASSIRDRNTGELFF. DNA for the CDR3: TGTGCCAGCTCAATACGGGACAGAAACACCGGGGAGCTGTTTTTT.

This clone was counted only a few times. This rearrangement joins TRBV6-6 to TRBJ1-2, with D hard to call. This CDR3 contains 13 residues. Trimming removed 7 bases at V and 8 bases at J, with 17 bases between. Germline-derived CDR1 and CDR2 are MNHNY and SVGAGI (reference sequence). The CDR3 here is CASILNREEGYTF. The CDR3 coding sequence is TGTGCCAGCATCCTCAACCGGGAGGAAGGCTACACCTTC.

The chain combines TRBV19 with TRBJ1-1; 7 bases are a match to TRBD1. The CDR3 has 14 residues. The germline CDR1 and CDR2 sequences are LNHDA and SQIVND (reference sequence). V shed 5 bases, J shed 7 bases, and the junction held 10 bases outside the gene matches. CDR3 sequence: CASSLATGRGEAFF. CDR3 bases: TGTGCCAGTAGTCTCGCGACAGGGCGGGGTGAAGCTTTCTTT.

This clone was detected only once. This rearrangement joins TRBV5-1 to TRBJ1-1; 9 bases are a match to TRBD1. Germline CDR1 SGHRS, CDR2 YFSETQ. After removal of 1 base from V and 4 bases from J, the junction contained 8 bases not matched to a gene. This CDR3 region has 16 residues. CDR3 DNA sequence: TGCGCCAGCAGCTTGCTCGGGGACAGGGTGGGCACTGAAGCTTTCTTT. Protein product: CASSLLGDRVGTEAFF.

This chain uses TRBV5-6 with TRBJ2-2; TRBD2 matches 8 bases. Germline V gene data show CDR1 as SGHDT and CDR2 as YYEEEE. Trimming cost V 6 bases and J 0 bases; bases outside gene matches: 7. The CDR3 extends over 16 amino acids. The CDR3 region is CASTPGGGTNTGELFF. Here the CDR3 DNA reads TGTGCCAGCACCCCGGGCGGGGGGACGAACACCGGGGAGCTGTTTTTT. Full variable domain (outside the CDR3, taken from reference TRBV5-6 and TRBJ2-2): DAGVTQSPTHLIKTRGQQVTLRCSPKSGHDTVSWYQQALGQGPQFIFQYYEEEERQRGNFPDRFSGHQFPNYSSELNVNALLLGDSALYLCASTPGGGTNTGELFFGEGSRLTVL.

The rearrangement uses TRBV5-1 and TRBJ1-1; D is undetermined. The V end was cut by 4 bases, the J end by 5 bases, with 12 bases between. Germline values: CDR1 SGHRS, CDR2 YFSETQ. The CDR3 totals 13 residues. The DNA for the CDR3 is TGCGCCAGCAGCCTCCAGCGGAGGACTGAAGCTTTCTTT. It encodes CASSLQRRTEAFF.

The CDR3 is CASSPGGRPPDTQYF. In DNA, the CDR3 is TGCGCCAGCAGTCCAGGGGGCAGACCACCAGATACGCAGTATTTT. This chain uses TRBV5-1 with TRBJ2-3; 8 bases are a match to TRBD1. The CDR3 is 15 residues long. CDR1 and CDR2 from the germline V gene are SGHRS and YFSETQ. V was pared by 5 bases and J by 4 bases, with 9 bases of the junction left unmatched.

The chain has TRBV24-1 and TRBJ2-1; 10 nucleotides align to TRBD2. The CDR3 is 15 amino acids. The ends lost 7 bases at V and 7 bases at J; junction bases unmatched: 9. The germline CDR1 and CDR2 sequences are KGHDR and SFDVKD. The CDR3 loop reads CATSVGTSAPNEQFF. For the CDR3, the DNA is TGTGCCACCAGCGTCGGGACTAGCGCACCGAATGAGCAGTTCTTC.

CDR3 amino acids: CASSLSWTSGRGSYEQYF. The CDR3 DNA reads TGTGCCAGCAGCTTAAGTTGGACTAGCGGGAGGGGGTCCTACGAGCAGTACTTC. V usage is TRBV7-3 and J usage is TRBJ2-7; 15 bases are shared with TRBD2. V dropped 1 base and J dropped 1; count of bases not matched to a gene: 5. The V gene's germline CDR1 is SGHTA and CDR2 FQGTGA. The CDR3 covers 18 residues.

V and J are TRBV25-1 and TRBJ1-6; TRBD1 might be the D (6 bases). Per the germline V gene, CDR1 is MGHDK and CDR2 is SYGVNS. V was shortened by 9 bases and J by 5 bases, with 20 bases between the two germline ends. The CDR3 consists of 16 residues. CDR3 DNA: TGTGCCAGAAAGACTCACAGACAGGTAGATAATTCACCCCTCCACTTT. This translates into CARKTHRQVDNSPLHF.

This clone has more than one count but fewer than ten. The V call is TRBV27, the J call TRBJ2-2; TRBD2 matches at 10 bases. Trimming cost V 6 bases and J 4 bases; bases outside gene matches: 5. The V gene's germline CDR1 is MNHEY and CDR2 SMNVEV (reference sequence). The CDR3 extends over 15 amino acids. CDR3 protein: CASRSLAGATGELFF. The CDR3 coding sequence is TGTGCCAGCAGGTCCCTAGCGGGAGCCACCGGGGAGCTGTTTTTT.

V gene TRBV14 combines with J gene TRBJ1-3; D perhaps matches TRBD1 (6 bases). The ends were cut back, 0 bases at V and 4 bases at J, with 13 bases in the middle. The CDR3 has 16 amino acids. In germline, CDR1 is SGHDN, CDR2 FVKESK. The CDR3 DNA reads as TGTGCCAGCAGCCAAGATCGCCCAGGGGAAGGAAACACCATATATTTT. This gives the protein CASSQDRPGEGNTIYF.

CDR3 in amino acids: CASSAPTPLDEQYF. Here the CDR3 DNA reads TGTGCCAGCAGCGCCCCTACCCCCCTCGACGAGCAGTACTTC. The chain couples TRBV11-2 to TRBJ2-7; D gene uncertain. The CDR3 contains 14 residues. In germline, CDR1 is SGHAT, CDR2 FQNNGV. V lost 5 bases and J 5 bases, leaving 16 bases between the germline ends. The full variable domain, with the rest looked up from reference TRBV11-2 and TRBJ2-7, is EAGVAQSPRYKIIEKRQSVAFWCNPISGHATLYWYQQILGQGPKLLIQFQNNGVVDDSQLPKDRFSAERLKGVDSTLKIQPAKLEDSAVYLCASSAPTPLDEQYFGPGTRLTVT.

This chain connects TRBV7-9 to TRBJ2-3, with 7 bases identical to TRBD2. CDR1 SEHNR and CDR2 FQNEAQ come from the germline V gene (reference sequence). V was clipped by 7 bases and J by 2 bases; unmatched bases: 9. The length of the CDR3 is 15 residues. The CDR3 loop reads CASIQYLAVTDTQYF. The DNA of the CDR3 is TGTGCCAGCATCCAGTACCTAGCGGTCACAGATACGCAGTATTTT. Supplemented by reference TRBV7-9 and TRBJ2-3, the full variable domain reads DTGVSQNPRHKITKRGQNVTFRCDPISEHNRLYWYRQTLGQGPEFLTYFQNEAQLEKSRLLSDRFSAERPKGSFSTLEIQRTEQGDSAMYLCASIQYLAVTDTQYFGPGTRLTVL.

This clone showed up just once. This chain uses TRBV5-6 with TRBJ2-7, with D possibly TRBD2 on 5 matching bases. The CDR3 covers 14 residues. The germline V and J ends were trimmed by 1 base and 0 bases, with 8 bases remaining between them. From germline, CDR1 is SGHDT and CDR2 YYEEEE. The CDR3 DNA reads TGTGCCAGCAGCTTGCCCGGAGGCTCCTACGAGCAGTACTTC. Encoded protein: CASSLPGGSYEQYF.